The rows below give T cell receptor beta chains drawn from one sample of a study of blood T cell repertoires in COVID-19. The method was immunoSEQ multiplex PCR; TCRdb's version includes in-frame clones alone and lacks a portion of them. The sample carries 200,000 to 250,000 clones, about 79% recorded once. The sample taken for sequencing was PBMCs or T cells enriched from blood (not recorded which). The receptors stem from a woman aged 55-69 years who had recovered from COVID-19. CDR3s include the opening cysteine and the closing phenylalanine or tryptophan. Each record gives: D gene, CDR3 length, V gene, J gene, clone size, CDR3 DNA, CDR3 protein. A D gene is named only where the DNA matches it firmly. Part of the rows lack a size; the others show once, few, many or a class for expanded clones.

TRBD2,14,TRBV28,TRBJ2-1,-,TGTGCCAGCAGTGGGACTAGCGGGAGGGATGAGCAGTTCTTC,CASSGTSGRDEQFF
-,13,TRBV28,TRBJ1-2,-,TGTGCCAGCAGGATGGGGGCGGTCCATGGCTACACCTTC,CASRMGAVHGYTF
-,16,TRBV9,TRBJ1-1,-,TGTGCCAGCAGCGTCGATCGACTCAGGGGAAACAGAGAAGCTTTCTTT,CASSVDRLRGNREAFF
TRBD1,16,TRBV4-1,TRBJ1-6,-,TGCGCCAGCAGCCAAGTTACGACAGGGGTAGATTCACCCCTCCACTTT,CASSQVTTGVDSPLHF
-,15,TRBV18,TRBJ1-1,-,TGTGCCAGCTCACCGAACCAGGGGCTGTTAACTGAAGCTTTCTTT,CASSPNQGLLTEAFF
TRBD2,16,TRBV4-2,TRBJ2-2,-,TGTGCCAGCAGCCCAGGGACTAGCGGGGGGGCCGGGGAGCTGTTTTTT,CASSPGTSGGAGELFF
-,15,TRBV9,TRBJ2-2,-,TGTGCCAGCAGCGTAGGAATTAGCGACCGCGGGGAGCTGTTTTTT,CASSVGISDRGELFF
TRBD1,19,TRBV19,TRBJ1-2,-,TGTGCCAGTAGCCTCCTACGTCCGGGACAGGGGGCCTTTAACTATGGCTACACCTTC,CASSLLRPGQGAFNYGYTF
TRBD1,16,TRBV6-1,TRBJ2-1,-,TGTGCCAGCAGTGCTCTTCCGGGACAGGGGGGCAATGAGCAGTTCTTC,CASSALPGQGGNEQFF
-,11,TRBV7-7,TRBJ1-3,-,TGTGCCACCCGGAGGGGAAACACCATATATTTT,CATRRGNTIYF
TRBD2,16,TRBV4-2,TRBJ2-1,once,TGTGCCAGCAGCCAGGCCGGGACTAGTGCTTACAATGAGCAGTTCTTC,CASSQAGTSAYNEQFF
TRBD2,17,TRBV7-2,TRBJ2-2,once,TGTGCCAGCAGCTTCTACAGACTAGCGGGAGGAGGCGGGGAGCTGTTTTTT,CASSFYRLAGGGGELFF
-,17,TRBV7-9,TRBJ1-5,few,TGTGCCAGCAGCTTAGCGCTGAGATCGGGTAGGGGTCAGCCCCAGCATTTT,CASSLALRSGRGQPQHF
-,14,TRBV4-3,TRBJ2-7,-,TGCGCCAGCAGCCAGGGGGGGGCCTCCTACGAGCAGTACTTC,CASSQGGASYEQYF
TRBD2,15,TRBV7-6,TRBJ2-5,once,TGTGCCAGCCAACGGACTAGCGGGAGGGCCGAGACCCAGTACTTC,CASQRTSGRAETQYF
-,15,TRBV9,TRBJ2-3,-,TGTGCCAGCAGCGCCAGGTTGTCTAGCACAGATACGCAGTATTTT,CASSARLSSTDTQYF
-,15,TRBV11-2,TRBJ2-3,-,TGTGCCAGGTTTGTTTCCGGGAGATGTGCAGATACGCAGTATTTT,CARFVSGRCADTQYF
TRBD1,15,TRBV15,TRBJ1-2,-,TGTGCCACCAGCAGAGATCGGGGACAGGGAGGCGGCTACACCTTC,CATSRDRGQGGGYTF
-,12,TRBV6-1,TRBJ1-2,-,TGTGCCAGCAATATGCAGGGTACTGGCTACACCTTC,CASNMQGTGYTF
TRBD2,18,TRBV4-1,TRBJ2-5,-,TGCGCCAGCAGCAAAACCGGGACTAGCGGGTGGGGCCAAGAGACCCAGTACTTC,CASSKTGTSGWGQETQYF
-,13,TRBV2,TRBJ1-1,-,TGTGCCAGCAGTTCGACAGCGAACACTGAAGCTTTCTTT,CASSSTANTEAFF
TRBD1,15,TRBV7-2,TRBJ1-2,-,TGTGCCAGCAGCTTAGCGGGACAGGGTTACTATGGCTACACCTTC,CASSLAGQGYYGYTF
-,17,TRBV11-3,TRBJ2-1,-,TGTGCCAGCAGCCCAGAGGGCAGGCCGCACCCCTACAATGAGCAGTTCTTC,CASSPEGRPHPYNEQFF
-,15,TRBV7-2,TRBJ1-5,-,TGTGCCAGCAGCTTGAGGCAGGGGACGGATCAGCCCCAGCATTTT,CASSLRQGTDQPQHF
-,13,TRBV27,TRBJ2-3,-,TGTGCCAGCAGTTTATCTGTTGGGGCGGCGCAGTATTTT,CASSLSVGAAQYF
-,12,TRBV10-3,TRBJ1-2,-,TGTGCCATCAGTGATTACAGCTATGGCTACACCTTC,CAISDYSYGYTF
-,13,TRBV25-1,TRBJ2-4,-,TGTGCCAGCAGTCGGGGGGCACGGAACATTCAGTACTTC,CASSRGARNIQYF
TRBD1,13,TRBV7-2,TRBJ1-4,-,TGTGCCAGTAGAGGGACAGGGGCTGAAAAACTGTTTTTT,CASRGTGAEKLFF
-,15,TRBV6-5,TRBJ2-7,-,TGTGCCAGCAGTTACTCGACGTTCGGGTCTTACGAGCAGTACTTC,CASSYSTFGSYEQYF
TRBD2,16,TRBV28,TRBJ2-3,-,TGTGCCAGCAGTGTCGTGAGGGACTACTTCACAGATACGCAGTATTTT,CASSVVRDYFTDTQYF
TRBD1,17,TRBV7-9,TRBJ1-6,once,TGTGCCAGCAGCGAACAGGACAGGGGGCGGCATAATTCACCCCTCCACTTT,CASSEQDRGRHNSPLHF
-,18,TRBV15,TRBJ2-3,-,TGTGCCACCAGCAGGGATTTATTGGGGGGAGAGGTTGGAGATACGCAGTATTTT,CATSRDLLGGEVGDTQYF
-,13,TRBV6-2/TRBV6-3,TRBJ1-5,-,TGTGCCAGCAGTTTGGGCACCAATCAGCCCCAGCATTTT,CASSLGTNQPQHF
TRBD2,14,TRBV25-1,TRBJ2-3,-,TGTGCCAGCAGTGTGGCGGGAGCGAGAGATACGCAGTATTTT,CASSVAGARDTQYF
-,15,TRBV4-1,TRBJ2-7,-,TGCGCCAGCAGCCAAGGCGGGCTCCAATGGGACGAGCAGTACTTC,CASSQGGLQWDEQYF
-,16,TRBV12-5,TRBJ2-4,-,TGTGCTAGTGGTTTGTTCTTACAGGTTGCCAAAAACATTCAGTACTTC,CASGLFLQVAKNIQYF
-,14,TRBV7-2,TRBJ1-1,-,TGTGCCAGCAGCTTCTCGACAGATGGGACTGAAGCTTTCTTT,CASSFSTDGTEAFF
-,15,TRBV6-5,TRBJ2-5,-,TGTGCCAGCAGACCTTCAGGGGCTACGGGAGAGACCCAGTACTTC,CASRPSGATGETQYF
TRBD1,14,TRBV2,TRBJ2-4,once,TGTGCCAGCAGGGGGACAGCGGTAGAAAACATTCAGTACTTC,CASRGTAVENIQYF
TRBD2,16,TRBV11-2,TRBJ2-3,-,TGTGCCAGCAGCTCCGGACTAGCGGCTAGCACAGATACGCAGTATTTT,CASSSGLAASTDTQYF
TRBD1,14,TRBV7-3,TRBJ2-2,once,TGTGCCAGCAGCTTAGGGACAGCCCCCGGGGAGCTGTTTTTT,CASSLGTAPGELFF
TRBD1,13,TRBV27,TRBJ1-2,-,TGTGCCAGCAGTTACTGGACAGGGGATGGCTACACCTTC,CASSYWTGDGYTF
TRBD1,14,TRBV5-1,TRBJ1-1,-,TGCGCCAGCAGCGGGACAGGGGAAGGCACTGAAGCTTTCTTT,CASSGTGEGTEAFF
TRBD2,16,TRBV28,TRBJ2-1,-,TGTGCCAGCAGCAGGAGCGGGAGTTATTCCTACAATGAGCAGTTCTTC,CASSRSGSYSYNEQFF
TRBD1,15,TRBV5-1,TRBJ1-2,-,TGCGCCAGCAGCTTCGGGACAGGAGCTAACTATGGCTACACCTTC,CASSFGTGANYGYTF
-,13,TRBV6-2/TRBV6-3,TRBJ1-1,-,TGTGCCAGCAGTTACCTTGTGGCAGTTCGAGCTTTCTTT,CASSYLVAVRAFF
-,15,TRBV11-3,TRBJ2-2,-,TGTGCCAGCAGCTTGGAGGGGGCGGTCACCGGGGAGCTGTTTTTT,CASSLEGAVTGELFF
-,16,TRBV6-2/TRBV6-3,TRBJ2-2,-,TGTGCCAGCAGCCCTAGACTAGGGAGGTTGATCGGGGAGCTGTTTTTT,CASSPRLGRLIGELFF
-,13,TRBV7-7,TRBJ2-3,-,TGTGCCAGCAGCTTAGCTCCTAGAGATACGCAGTATTTT,CASSLAPRDTQYF
TRBD1,14,TRBV4-3,TRBJ1-4,-,TGCGCCAGCAGCCAACTCAGGGGGCATGAAAAACTGTTTTTT,CASSQLRGHEKLFF
-,13,TRBV7-8,TRBJ1-6,once,TGTGCCAGCCTGACGACAGGCGATTCACCCCTCCACTTT,CASLTTGDSPLHF
TRBD1,14,TRBV30,TRBJ1-2,-,TGTGCCTGGGGGACGGGACAGGGGTCGATCGGCTACACCTTC,CAWGTGQGSIGYTF
-,13,TRBV5-1,TRBJ1-1,-,TGCGCCAGCAGCCCGGGAGCGGGGGCTGAAGCTTTCTTT,CASSPGAGAEAFF